Each of the 2 T cell receptor beta chains below was sequenced from the same sample in a study of T cell repertoires in cytomegalovirus infection. In TCRdb, the reads were re-called with MiXCR into one record per CDR3 protein. The sample includes about 770,000 distinct CDR3 sequences, roughly 28% of them seen just once. These receptors have no known antigen. Material: cultured CD8+ T cells from PBMCs, obtained from culture after CMV antigen stimulation. The receptors stem from a human donor in good health (CMV status not recorded). Some clones in this sample may be carry-over from other donors' samples.

The rearrangement uses TRBV7-9 and TRBJ1-3; a weak D match, TRBD1 (6 bases). Looked up from germline, CDR1 is SEHNR and CDR2 is FQNEAQ (reference sequence). The CDR3 has 14 residues. Trimming removed 5 bases at V and 8 bases at J, with 16 bases between. CDR3 in amino acids: CASSHPAGEYTIYF. DNA of the CDR3: TGTGCCAGCAGCCACCCAGCAGGGGAATACACCATATATTTT.

The chain couples TRBV20-1 to TRBJ2-1; TRBD2 matches at 8 bases. Germline V CDR1 and CDR2: DFQATT, SNEGSKA (reference sequence). The CDR3 is made up of 17 amino acids. V trimming: 1 base; J trimming: 0 bases; junction bases outside the gene matches: 8. The CDR3 DNA is TGCAGTGCTAGAGTTAAGGGCGGGGGGACCTCCTACAATGAGCAGTTCTTC. Translated: CSARVKGGGTSYNEQFF.